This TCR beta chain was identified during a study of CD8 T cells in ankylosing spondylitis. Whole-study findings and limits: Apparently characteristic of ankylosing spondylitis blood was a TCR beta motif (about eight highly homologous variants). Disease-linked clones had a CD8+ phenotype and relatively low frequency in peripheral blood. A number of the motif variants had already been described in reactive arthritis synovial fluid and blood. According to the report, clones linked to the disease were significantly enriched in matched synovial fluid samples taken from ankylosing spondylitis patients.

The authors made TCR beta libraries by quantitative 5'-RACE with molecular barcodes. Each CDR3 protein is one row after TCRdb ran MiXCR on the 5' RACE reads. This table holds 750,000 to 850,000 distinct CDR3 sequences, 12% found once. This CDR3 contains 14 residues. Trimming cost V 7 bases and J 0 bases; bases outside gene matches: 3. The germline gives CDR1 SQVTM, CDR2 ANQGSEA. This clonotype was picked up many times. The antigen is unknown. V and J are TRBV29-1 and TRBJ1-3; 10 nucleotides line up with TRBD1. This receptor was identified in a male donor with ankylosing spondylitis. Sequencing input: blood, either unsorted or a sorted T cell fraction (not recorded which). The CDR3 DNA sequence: TGCAGCGCGGGACAGGGGAACTCTGGAAACACCATATATTTT. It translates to CSAGQGNSGNTIYF.